Below, one TCR beta chain is given with its context. These data belong to a study of blood T cell repertoires in COVID-19. Per germline, CDR1 MDHEN and CDR2 SYDVKM. V shed 1 base and J shed 4 bases, with 14 bases lying between them. There are 15 residues in the CDR3. Original data processing: For nucleated cells, counts were estimated from reference gene primer amplification. The assay was immunoSEQ multiplex PCR, and TCRdb's table has in-frame clones only and misses some. V, J and clone size reflect that table, while D and trimming were determined from the DNA. This table has under 350,000 clones, 80% to 90% appearing once.

The chain has TRBV28 and TRBJ2-7, with D perhaps matching TRBD1 (5 bases). Sequenced material: peripheral blood. The receptor was derived from a woman aged 70-85 years with acute or convalescent COVID-19. The CDR3, as DNA: TGTGCCAGCAGTTTATCCTCAAGGGGCGTGTACGAGCAGTACTTC. This encodes CASSLSSRGVYEQYF.